This T cell receptor beta chain was captured by sequencing in a study of breast tumors, draining lymph nodes, adjacent tissues. TCRdb recomputed calls from the multiplex PCR reads with MiXCR, one row per CDR3 protein. The sample lists about 24,000 distinct CDR3 sequences; 60% to 70% were seen once. Germline V gene sequence: CDR1 SQVTM, CDR2 ANQGSEA. This CDR3 region has 9 residues. Deletions cut 6 bases from V and 6 bases from J, with 5 bases between. The rearrangement links TRBV29-1 to TRBJ1-2; no reliable D call. The receptor was isolated from a female donor with breast cancer. Some clones in this sample may be carry-over from other donors' samples. Sequenced sample: tumor-adjacent breast tissue. CDR3 in amino acids: CSVLDGYTF. The CDR3, as DNA: TGCAGCGTCCTAGATGGCTACACCTTC.